Each of the 4 T cell receptor beta chains below was sequenced from the same sample in a study of identical twins. TCRdb called the 5' RACE reads again in MiXCR, with one record for every CDR3 protein. Of roughly 480,000 distinct CDR3 sequences listed, 20% to 25% are singletons. These data were likewise used in another study, on T cells expressing NK-cell markers.

The sequencing input was CD4+ T cells sorted from blood. The receptors shown here come from a woman in her late teens or twenties in good health.

The genes are TRBV27 and TRBJ1-2, with D uncertain. Trimming pared 6 bases from V and 2 bases from J, leaving 10 bases between. CDR1 MNHEY and CDR2 SMNVEV come from the germline V gene (reference sequence). This CDR3 spans 13 amino acids. As DNA, the CDR3 is TGTGCCAGCAGCCCTCAACTGAACTATGGCTACACCTTC. Amino acids: CASSPQLNYGYTF.

The V and J genes are TRBV5-1 and TRBJ2-7; the match to TRBD1 covers 7 bases. The trim removed 4 bases at V and 3 bases at J, leaving 7 bases unmatched. Germline V gives CDR1 SGHRS, CDR2 YFSETQ. The CDR3 totals 14 residues. The CDR3 sequence: CASSPGTDHYEQYF. The CDR3 DNA sequence: TGCGCCAGCAGCCCTGGGACAGACCACTACGAGCAGTACTTC.

This clonotype was seen only a few times. The chain carries TRBV6-1 and TRBJ1-5, with a tentative D call TRBD1 (6 bases). The CDR3 has 15 residues. Germline-derived CDR1 and CDR2 are MNHNS and SASEGT. The ends were cut back, 3 bases at V and 3 bases at J, with 12 bases in the middle. CDR3 DNA sequence: TGTGCCAGCAGTGACTACGGGACACTCAATCAGCCCCAGCATTTT. Amino acid sequence: CASSDYGTLNQPQHF.

V is TRBV11-3 and J is TRBJ2-1, with D perhaps TRBD2 (6 bases). Germline CDR1 SGHNT, CDR2 YENEEA. CDR3 length equals 16 residues. V dropped 5 bases and J dropped 1 base, with 15 bases sitting between them. CDR3 DNA sequence: TGTGCCAGCAGCGCCGTTGGGGCGGGATCCTACAATGAGCAGTTCTTC. Amino acids: CASSAVGAGSYNEQFF.